Listed here are 16 T cell receptor beta chains from one sample, sequenced in a study of blood T cell repertoires in COVID-19. The table came from immunoSEQ multiplex PCR; TCRdb's copy has only in-frame clones and leaves some out. The sample yields about 230,000 clones, roughly 86% seen once. Sequencing was done on a sample of PBMCs or T cells enriched from blood (not recorded which). These receptors all come from a woman in her 30s with acute COVID-19.

In its sample, this clone was seen a few times. CDR3 nucleotides: TGTGCCAGCAGCCAAGAGGGCGTCTACGAGCAGTACTTC. As protein: CASSQEGVYEQYF. V usage is TRBV3-1 (or the pseudogene TRBV3-2) and J usage is TRBJ2-7, with D hard to call. CDR3 size: 13 residues. Germline V CDR1 and CDR2: LGHDT, YNNKEL (reference sequence). V dropped 0 bases and J dropped 3 bases, with 6 bases sitting between them.

This clone was found once. V usage is TRBV5-5 and J usage is TRBJ1-5, with 7 positions matching TRBD1. The CDR3 length is 18 residues. Germline V gene lookup returns CDR1 SGHKS and CDR2 YYEKEE (reference sequence). Germline trimming cut 6 bases from V and 0 bases from J; bases unmatched to any gene: 15. In nucleotides, the CDR3 is TGTGCCAGCACTCGGGAGGGGACAGAAAGATTTAGCAATCAGCCCCAGCATTTT. Translating gives CASTREGTERFSNQPQHF.

Points on this clone: This specimen includes other DNA sequences encoding the same CDR3. V is TRBV19 and J is TRBJ2-3, with TRBD2 identical over 8 bases. V gave up 5 bases and J gave up 1 base; unmatched junction bases: 2. The CDR3 runs 14 residues. Per the germline V gene, CDR1 is LNHDA and CDR2 is SQIVND (reference sequence). CDR3 sequence: CASSGTSGTDTQYF. CDR3 in DNA: TGTGCCAGTAGTGGGACTAGTGGCACAGATACGCAGTATTTT.

The rearrangement uses TRBV9 and TRBJ2-1; 7 nucleotides match TRBD1. V dropped 2 bases and J dropped 0; count of bases not matched to a gene: 5. This CDR3 comprises 16 residues. Germline CDR1 SGDLS, CDR2 YYNGEE. The chain's CDR3 is CASSVPQGSSYNEQFF. Here the CDR3 DNA reads TGTGCCAGCAGCGTCCCACAGGGGAGCTCCTACAATGAGCAGTTCTTC. The variable domain in full, with the rest retrieved from reference TRBV9 and TRBJ2-1, is DSGVTQTPKHLITATGQRVTLRCSPRSGDLSVYWYQQSLDQGLQFLIQYYNGEERAKGNILERFSAQQFPDLHSELNLSSLELGDSALYFCASSVPQGSSYNEQFFGPGTRLTVL.

This chain joins TRBV9 and TRBJ1-3; tentatively, D is TRBD1 (5 bases). Germline CDR1 and CDR2: SGDLS and YYNGEE. Trimming took off 1 base at V and 0 bases at J, with 8 bases between the two ends. This CDR3 comprises 15 residues. CDR3 region: CASSVRGDSGNTIYF. The CDR3 bases are TGTGCCAGCAGCGTAAGGGGCGACTCTGGAAACACCATATATTTT.

V gene TRBV5-1 combines with J gene TRBJ2-5; 8 bases map to TRBD2. Trimming took 4 bases from V and 1 from J; bases not matched to a gene: 3. This CDR3 is 14 amino acids long. Germline CDR1 SGHRS, CDR2 YFSETQ. The chain's CDR3 is CASSQLAVQETQYF. Here the CDR3 DNA reads TGCGCCAGCAGCCAACTAGCGGTCCAAGAGACCCAGTACTTC. Full variable domain (missing parts from reference TRBV5-1 and TRBJ2-5): KAGVTQTPRYLIKTRGQQVTLSCSPISGHRSVSWYQQTPGQGLQFLFEYFSETQRNKGNFPGRFSGRQFSNSRSEMNVSTLELGDSALYLCASSQLAVQETQYFGPGTRLLVL.

The genes are TRBV11-1 and TRBJ2-5; 10 bases line up with TRBD2. V was clipped by 4 bases and J by 6 bases; unmatched bases: 5. This CDR3 is built from 14 residues. Germline CDR1 and CDR2: SGHAT and FQDESV (reference sequence). The CDR3 loop reads CASSSAGGRKTQYF. The DNA for the CDR3 is TGTGCCAGCAGCTCAGCGGGGGGGCGAAAGACCCAGTACTTC.

The V call is TRBV5-1, the J call TRBJ2-6, with a tentative D call TRBD1 (6 bases). Trimming took off 4 bases at V and 2 bases at J, with 13 bases between the two ends. This CDR3 comprises 16 residues. Germline CDR1 reads SGHRS; CDR2 reads YFSETQ. The CDR3, as DNA: TGCGCCAGCAGCGTATCAGGGGATGCTGGGGCCAACGTCCTGACTTTC. Residues: CASSVSGDAGANVLTF.

This rearrangement joins TRBV19 to TRBJ2-5; tentative D call: TRBD2 (6 bases). Germline CDR1 LNHDA, CDR2 SQIVND (reference sequence). This CDR3 is 15 amino acids long. V was shortened by 4 bases and J by 0 bases, with 12 bases between the two germline ends. CDR3 nucleotides: TGTGCCAGTAGTACCCCCGGCGGGGACCAAGAGACCCAGTACTTC. It codes for CASSTPGGDQETQYF.

Concerning this clone itself: Additional DNA sequences in this sample encode the identical CDR3. The CDR3 DNA reads TGCGCCAGCAGCTTGGGACAGGGCAATTCACCCCTCCACTTT. Residues: CASSLGQGNSPLHF. The chain is built from TRBV5-1 and TRBJ1-6; 7 bases agree with TRBD1. The CDR3 is made up of 14 amino acids. With 0 bases clipped from V and 7 bases from J, the junction kept 1 base outside the gene matches. The germline V gene encodes CDR1 SGHRS and CDR2 YFSETQ. Combining the CDR3 with reference TRBV5-1 and TRBJ1-6 gives the whole variable domain KAGVTQTPRYLIKTRGQQVTLSCSPISGHRSVSWYQQTPGQGLQFLFEYFSETQRNKGNFPGRFSGRQFSNSRSEMNVSTLELGDSALYLCASSLGQGNSPLHFGNGTRLTVT.

This chain uses TRBV14 with TRBJ1-6; 10 bases are a match to TRBD1. CDR3 length: 15 residues. Trimming at V came to 6 bases and at J to 5 bases, leaving 4 bases not matched to a gene. Germline CDR1 SGHDN, CDR2 FVKESK. The CDR3 loop reads CASRRDRGHNSPLHF. In DNA form, the CDR3 reads TGTGCCAGCAGACGGGACAGGGGACATAATTCACCCCTCCACTTT.

The V and J genes are TRBV4-1 and TRBJ1-6, with D tentatively TRBD1 (5 bases). Trimming stripped 4 bases from V and 7 bases from J, with 17 bases between. The CDR3 contains 16 residues. Germline V CDR1 and CDR2: MGHRA, YSYEKL. CDR3 coding DNA: TGCGCCAGCAGCCCTTACGTCGGGGGGTCCAATTCACCCCTCCACTTT. Translation: CASSPYVGGSNSPLHF.

The count of this clone is one. The chain is built from TRBV7-2 and TRBJ1-2; D might be TRBD1 (6 bases). V gave up 6 bases and J gave up 8 bases, with 19 bases separating them. The CDR3 runs 14 residues. CDR1 SGHTA and CDR2 FQGNSA come from the germline V gene. CDR3 coding DNA: TGTGCCAGCAGTCCCGGACAGTACGAAGCGGGCTACACCTTC. This encodes CASSPGQYEAGYTF.

The V call is TRBV25-1, the J call TRBJ1-2, with D maybe TRBD1 (6 bases). V gave up 1 base and J gave up 6 bases, with 15 bases separating them. Germline CDR1 MGHDK, CDR2 SYGVNS. CDR3 length: 15 amino acids. The CDR3 here is CASSELGQGRDGYTF. For the CDR3, the DNA is TGTGCCAGCAGTGAATTAGGGCAGGGGCGAGATGGCTACACCTTC.

As regards this clone: This specimen includes other DNA sequences encoding the same CDR3. V usage is TRBV6-5 and J usage is TRBJ1-3; 9 nucleotides align to TRBD1. J gave up 4 bases and V 0 bases, and 1 base lay outside the gene matches. The germline gives CDR1 MNHEY, CDR2 SVGAGI. The CDR3 has 15 amino acids. The CDR3 nucleotides are TGTGCCAGCAGTTACTCGGGACAGGGAGGAAACACCATATATTTT. It codes for CASSYSGQGGNTIYF.

V gene TRBV18 combines with J gene TRBJ2-5, with TRBD1 identical over 8 bases. CDR1 is KGHSH, CDR2 LQKENI, per germline. The ends lost 0 bases at V and 8 bases at J; junction bases unmatched: 8. This CDR3 is 15 amino acids long. The CDR3 here is CASSPPDRAQGTQYF. In DNA, the CDR3 is TGTGCCAGCTCACCACCGGACAGGGCCCAAGGAACCCAGTACTTC.